This T cell receptor beta chain comes out of a study of early T cells in non-severe SARS-CoV-2 infection. In the study overall: The study sequenced bulk RNA from unsorted whole blood, with chains unpaired. Study-level findings and limits: VDJdb matching skewed toward anti-spike CD8 responses, missing private and CD4 specificities.

Unique molecular identifiers were added to individual cDNA molecules. One entry per CDR3 protein results from TCRdb running MiXCR on the 5' RACE reads. The repertoire has roughly 58,000 distinct CDR3 sequences, 5.5% to 7.5% of them found once; the top ten carry less than 5%. Per the germline V gene, CDR1 is LNHDA and CDR2 is SQIVND (reference sequence). Trimming removed 3 bases at V and 0 bases at J, with 8 bases between. The CDR3 extends over 14 amino acids. This clonotype was seen ten or more times. The antigen is not known. The sequence was collected from an adult who was a healthcare worker with PCR-confirmed SARS-CoV-2 infection or an uninfected control (not recorded which). The rearrangement joins TRBV19 to TRBJ2-5; tentative D call: TRBD1 (6 bases). The sequencing input was whole blood. The CDR3, as DNA: TGTGCCAGTAGTATGGACAGAGACCAAGAGACCCAGTACTTC. It specifies CASSMDRDQETQYF.